This T cell receptor beta chain is drawn from a study of T cell responses to AZD1222 COVID-19 vaccine (dated by TCRdb to about 2021). As for the study more broadly: A total of around 240 trial participants underwent TCR sequencing, of whom approximately 210 received two doses of AZD1222 and approximately 25 received two doses of the MenACWY control vaccine. Trial participants were enrolled by age into 18-55, 56-69 and 70-plus year subgroups, with roughly 150, 30 and 60 TCR-sequenced participants respectively. Overall study results and their limits: Reportedly, almost half of the unique spike-specific TCRs recognized epitopes lying outside the regions that are mutated in the B.1.351 and B.1.1.7 variants. The vaccine-associated CD4 TCRs covered the entire spike protein, and the dominant responses fell in regions 160-218 and 743-854. A significant rise in spike-specific TCR breadth and depth was observed after two AZD1222 doses relative to day 0 and relative to MenACWY recipients. No day 14 peak-response samples were available, so repertoires were characterized only after the peak T cell response. Conclusions about previously exposed vaccinees are limited, since just five to seven AZD1222 recipients were seropositive for SARS-CoV-2 at baseline. Most participants were white British and females outnumbered males, and the authors suggested that clonal diversity may have been underestimated. In the small 56-69-year group, the increase in depth fell short of significance, most likely because of low power.

Interpreted using the paper, the time point label stands for: about 28 days (+/-7) after the second vaccine dose. Because spike-specific TCR depth and breadth did not differ between the two schedules, AZD1222 recipients who got a second dose at roughly 4 weeks were pooled with those who got a second dose at roughly 12 weeks. The vaccinee samples were drawn from two UK trials, COV001 and COV002, one of which was a single-blind randomized controlled phase 2/3 trial testing AZD1222 (ChAdOx1 nCoV-19) in healthy adults. For TCRbeta chain sequencing, PBMC samples from trial participants were taken at day 0 and at day 28 after the second dose. A word on this clone: Its antigen is not yet known. No base-level quality is on record; no much larger clone is a single base apart.

The CDR3 regions of human TCRbeta chains were analyzed by immunosequencing. As for how the authors treated the data: Repertoire TCRs were checked for matches against a reference library of SARS-CoV-2-specific TCRs that had been generated using the MIRA antigen-specificity platform. Breadth meant the fraction of unique TCRs that were SARS-CoV-2-associated, whereas depth meant the fraction of total T cells that were SARS-CoV-2-associated. Using the MIRA data, every spike-specific TCR was mapped to the spike region that the TCR reacted to and assigned to either a CD4 or a CD8 class. Log10-transformed breadth and depth values were compared by one-way ANOVA with Sidak's multiple comparisons tests. The table comes from immuneACCESS by way of TCRdb, which keeps in-frame sequences with V and J called. Part of the clones is missing from these tables; in studies checked, under half for an unresolved V gene and the rest for unknown reasons. D and trimming come from the DNA, and the V and J calls and clone size come from that table. The table for this sample lists 100,000 to 150,000 clones; roughly 91% of them were counted only once. The top ten constitute 5% of the sample.

There are 15 amino acids in the CDR3, from cysteine to phenylalanine inclusive. Only the CDR3 DNA is retained, 45 bases long and in frame from the first base. A distance of 11 bases separates the germline ends of V and J, which lose 1 base and 7 bases respectively. From a lookup of the germline V gene, CDR1 and CDR2 are LGHNA and YSLEER. The clonotype originates from an adult who received the AZD1222 COVID-19 vaccine. The sample in question was peripheral blood, obtained 28 days after the second AZD1222 dose. The sequence joins TRBV4-3 to TRBJ1-6; no D gene can be assigned with confidence. The CDR3 amino acid sequence is: CASSQGGGKNSPLHF. The nucleotide sequence is given as TGCGCCAGCAGCCAAGGAGGTGGAAAAAATTCACCCCTCCACTTT.